These 30 T cell receptor beta chains were all obtained from the same sample, sequenced in a study of blood T cell repertoires in COVID-19. Data came from immunoSEQ multiplex PCR; TCRdb stores just in-frame clones and leaves some out. The sample comprises hundreds of thousands of clones, 87% of which are singletons, and roughly 1.8% rests with the top ten. What was sequenced was PBMCs or T cells enriched from blood (not recorded which). The receptors come from a woman aged 18-30 years with acute COVID-19.

V gene TRBV10-3 combines with J gene TRBJ2-1; a possible D gene is TRBD2 (5 bases). This CDR3 is built from 12 residues. V was cut by 6 bases and J by 3 bases, with 6 bases left in between. Germline CDR1 ENHRY, CDR2 SYGVKD. In DNA form, the CDR3 reads TGTGCCATCAGCCGGGACTACAATGAGCAGTTCTTC. Translation gives CAISRDYNEQFF.

J is TRBJ2-7 and V is TRBV7-9; D is unclear. Trimming stripped 5 bases from V and 5 bases from J, with 10 bases between. The length of the CDR3 is 12 residues. Germline-derived CDR1 and CDR2 are SEHNR and FQNEAQ (reference sequence). The CDR3 reads CASSPFSDEQYF. CDR3 nucleotides: TGTGCCAGCAGCCCTTTTTCGGACGAGCAGTACTTC.

CDR3 sequence: CASSAGGTPDHNSPLHF. The CDR3 nucleotides are TGTGCCAGCAGCGCAGGAGGGACCCCAGACCATAATTCACCCCTCCACTTT. The chain is built from TRBV9 and TRBJ1-6, with D possibly TRBD1 on 5 matching bases. Germline CDR1 and CDR2: SGDLS and YYNGEE. This CDR3 is 17 amino acids long. Trimming pared 3 bases from V and 5 bases from J, leaving 18 bases between.

Here the CDR3 reads CASSFLSRQYEQYF. For the CDR3, the DNA is TGTGCCAGCAGCTTTCTTTCCAGACAATACGAGCAGTACTTC. The J gene is TRBJ2-7, the V gene TRBV7-9; D unclear. Trimming left V 3 bases short and J 4 bases short, with 13 bases between. The germline gives CDR1 SEHNR, CDR2 FQNEAQ (reference sequence). This CDR3 is built from 14 residues.

The genes are TRBV28 and TRBJ1-3; D might be TRBD1 (6 bases). This CDR3 has 14 amino acids. V was clipped by 5 bases and J by 6 bases, with 14 bases between them. Germline V gene lookup returns CDR1 MDHEN and CDR2 SYDVKM. The CDR3 DNA is TGTGCCAGCAGTCTGCGACAGGCTATAAACACCATATATTTT. Amino acid sequence: CASSLRQAINTIYF.

This clone was counted only a few times. The chain links TRBV2 to TRBJ1-2; a possible D gene is TRBD1 (5 bases). V lost 6 bases, J lost 5 bases, and 19 bases lay in between. The CDR3 totals 15 residues. Germline loops: CDR1 SNHLY, CDR2 FYNNEI. The DNA of the CDR3 is TGTGCCAGCAGGATAGACAGTGTCGGCGGTTATGGCTACACCTTC. Translation gives CASRIDSVGGYGYTF.

This chain connects TRBV7-9 to TRBJ2-5; TRBD2 agrees at 9 bases. This CDR3 contains 11 residues. Germline V CDR1 and CDR2: SEHNR, FQNEAQ (reference sequence). CDR3 protein: CATSGQETQYF. As DNA, the CDR3 is TGTGCGACTAGCGGCCAAGAGACCCAGTACTTC.

The chain carries TRBV4-3 and TRBJ2-7, with 7 bases aligning to TRBD1. The germline CDR1 and CDR2 sequences are LGHNA and YSLEER. With V trimmed by 5 bases and J by 3 bases, 7 bases remained unmatched. The CDR3 runs to 14 residues. This CDR3 is CASSTGTANYEQYF. The CDR3, as DNA: TGCGCCAGCAGCACCGGGACAGCCAACTACGAGCAGTACTTC.

The chain employs TRBV7-9 and TRBJ2-1; weak D call: TRBD1 (6 bases). CDR1 is SEHNR and CDR2 is FQNEAQ in the germline V gene (reference sequence). This CDR3 is 14 amino acids long. V gave up 1 base and J gave up 7 bases, with 11 bases separating them. CDR3 region: CASSLGQDSNEQFF. CDR3 sequence (DNA): TGTGCCAGCAGCTTAGGACAGGATTCGAATGAGCAGTTCTTC.

This clone is a singleton in its sample. The chain uses TRBV7-9 and TRBJ2-6; D possibly corresponds to TRBD1 (6 bases). Trimming stripped 1 base from V and 1 base from J, with 11 bases between. CDR1 is SEHNR, CDR2 FQNEAQ, per germline (reference sequence). The CDR3 totals 17 residues. For the CDR3, the DNA is TGTGCCAGCAGCTTAGGGCCGGACAGTTCTGGGGCCAACGTCCTGACTTTC. This sequence encodes CASSLGPDSSGANVLTF.

The V call is TRBV3-1 (or the pseudogene TRBV3-2), the J call TRBJ1-5, with 7 bases fitting TRBD1. Germline assignment: CDR1 LGHDT and CDR2 YNNKEL (reference sequence). The V segment lost 5 bases and the J segment 4 bases; nucleotides outside the gene matches: 5. The CDR3 runs to 14 residues. The CDR3 is CASSRDRRNQPQHF. The DNA for the CDR3 is TGTGCCAGCAGCAGGGACAGAAGGAATCAGCCCCAGCATTTT.

The chain recombines TRBV3-1 (or the pseudogene TRBV3-2) with TRBJ1-3; a possible D gene is TRBD1 (5 bases). Trimming stripped 1 base from V and 0 bases from J, with 10 bases between. The CDR3 is 16 amino acids. Germline V lookup: CDR1 LGHDT, CDR2 YNNKEL (reference sequence). CDR3 in DNA: TGTGCCAGCAGCCAAGTGCAGGGAATCTCTGGAAACACCATATATTTT. Protein sequence: CASSQVQGISGNTIYF.

This rearrangement joins TRBV27 to TRBJ1-6; possibly TRBD1 for D (5 bases). V was clipped by 7 bases and J by 8 bases, with 15 bases between them. Germline values: CDR1 MNHEY, CDR2 SMNVEV (reference sequence). The CDR3 contains 14 residues. CDR3 DNA: TGTGCCAGCACGGTGGGGCGGATGGATTCACCCCTCCACTTT. Protein product: CASTVGRMDSPLHF.

The rearrangement links TRBV5-1 to TRBJ2-3; D uncertain. V was clipped by 4 bases and J by 0 bases, with 6 bases between them. In germline, CDR1 is SGHRS, CDR2 YFSETQ. The CDR3 is made up of 13 amino acids. The CDR3 is CASSIPSTDTQYF. CDR3 DNA sequence: TGCGCCAGCAGCATCCCTAGCACAGATACGCAGTATTTT.

The chain has TRBV5-1 and TRBJ2-7; TRBD1 agrees at 10 bases. Germline CDR1 and CDR2: SGHRS and YFSETQ. CDR3 length: 17 amino acids. Trimming took 0 bases from V and 3 from J; bases not matched to a gene: 9. The CDR3 DNA reads TGCGCCAGCAGCTTGGGCGGGGGACAGGGGACGAGCTACGAGCAGTACTTC. As protein: CASSLGGGQGTSYEQYF.

This sequence joins TRBV5-1 and TRBJ2-7; D uncertain. CDR3 length: 13 residues. Trimming cost V 1 base and J 3 bases, with 8 bases left between them. Germline values: CDR1 SGHRS, CDR2 YFSETQ. CDR3 residues: CASSLTDGYEQYF. Here the CDR3 DNA reads TGCGCCAGCAGCTTGACAGATGGCTACGAGCAGTACTTC. Full variable domain (missing parts from reference TRBV5-1 and TRBJ2-7): KAGVTQTPRYLIKTRGQQVTLSCSPISGHRSVSWYQQTPGQGLQFLFEYFSETQRNKGNFPGRFSGRQFSNSRSEMNVSTLELGDSALYLCASSLTDGYEQYFGPGTRLTVT.

V usage is TRBV18 and J usage is TRBJ1-1; D perhaps matches TRBD1 (5 bases). Germline CDR1 KGHSH, CDR2 LQKENI. CDR3 size: 14 residues. V lost 0 bases to trimming and J lost 6 bases, with 11 bases between them. For the CDR3, the DNA is TGTGCCAGCTCACCACCGGGACTAAGGGCTGAAGCTTTCTTT. As protein: CASSPPGLRAEAFF.

The genes are TRBV7-2 and TRBJ2-7, with 7 bases fitting TRBD2. Germline V gene lookup returns CDR1 SGHTA and CDR2 FQGNSA. J was trimmed by 0 bases and V by 5 bases; bases with no gene match: 7. There are 15 residues in the CDR3. The CDR3 DNA sequence: TGTGCCAGCAGCCTGACTAGCATCAACTCCTACGAGCAGTACTTC. Translation: CASSLTSINSYEQYF.

The V call is TRBV11-2, the J call TRBJ1-2, with D possibly being TRBD1 (5 bases). Germline V lookup: CDR1 SGHAT, CDR2 FQNNGV. The CDR3 is 13 amino acids. V dropped 7 bases and J dropped 8 bases, with 17 bases sitting between them. As DNA, the CDR3 is TGTGCCAGCACCGGACAAATAATAAGAGGCTACACCTTC. Amino acids: CASTGQIIRGYTF.

The V and J genes are TRBV6-5 and TRBJ1-6, with a tentative D call TRBD1 (6 bases). CDR1 is MNHEY, CDR2 SVGAGI, per germline. V was trimmed by 6 bases and J by 4 bases, leaving 13 bases between them. The CDR3 runs 15 residues. Written as DNA, the CDR3 is TGTGCCAGCAGAAATCCGGGACATTATAATTCACCCCTCCACTTT. This gives the protein CASRNPGHYNSPLHF.

The chain links TRBV30 to TRBJ1-1; 7 bases match TRBD1. Trimming took 2 bases from V and 5 from J; bases not matched to a gene: 5. Germline CDR1 GTSNPN, CDR2 SVGIG (reference sequence). The CDR3 contains 13 residues. CDR3 coding DNA: TGTGCCTGGAGTCCGACAGGGAAAACTGAAGCTTTCTTT. Amino acid sequence: CAWSPTGKTEAFF.

The chain combines TRBV12-5 with TRBJ2-2, with D uncertain. V lost 0 bases and J lost 7, with 15 bases in between. The CDR3 spans 16 residues. Germline CDR1 and CDR2: LGHNT and FRNRAP. CDR3 nucleotide sequence: TGTGCTAGTGGTTTGGTACTAAGTAACTGGGTCGGGGAGCTGTTTTTT. Translated, it gives CASGLVLSNWVGELFF.

The count of this clone is one. J is TRBJ1-2 and V is TRBV4-3; D remains ambiguous. CDR3 length equals 14 residues. Between the trimmed V and J ends, which lost 0 bases and 4 bases, there was a span of 9 bases. Germline lookup yields CDR1 LGHNA and CDR2 YSLEER. CDR3 in amino acids: CASSQDSLSYGYTF. The CDR3 DNA reads TGCGCCAGCAGCCAAGACAGTCTCTCCTATGGCTACACCTTC.

This clone was found once. The rearrangement joins TRBV14 to TRBJ1-3, with a weak D call TRBD1 (5 bases). Trimming took 1 base from V and 6 from J, leaving 10 bases between them. Per the germline V gene, CDR1 is SGHDN and CDR2 is FVKESK. CDR3 length equals 14 residues. This CDR3 reads CASSQAGVLNTIYF. In DNA, the CDR3 is TGTGCCAGCAGCCAAGCGGGGGTTCTAAACACCATATATTTT.

The chain employs TRBV27 and TRBJ1-4; 7 nucleotides match TRBD1. Trimming removed 5 bases from V and 6 bases from J; junction bases left unmatched: 6. Germline loops: CDR1 MNHEY, CDR2 SMNVEV (reference sequence). This CDR3 is built from 14 residues. The DNA of the CDR3 is TGTGCCAGCAGTACCGGGACAGATTATGAAAAACTGTTTTTT. Its translation: CASSTGTDYEKLFF. The full variable domain, rest sourced from reference TRBV27 and TRBJ1-4, is EAQVTQNPRYLITVTGKKLTVTCSQNMNHEYMSWYRQDPGLGLRQIYYSMNVEVTDKGDVPEGYKVSRKEKRNFPLILESPSPNQTSLYFCASSTGTDYEKLFFGSGTQLSVL.

Details on this clone: The sample holds other DNA sequences that translate to the same CDR3. This chain uses TRBV27 with TRBJ1-1, with D maybe TRBD1 (5 bases). The CDR3 is 13 residues long. Trimming stripped 2 bases from V and 3 bases from J, with 7 bases between. The germline V gene encodes CDR1 MNHEY and CDR2 SMNVEV (reference sequence). CDR3 amino acids: CASSLQGDTEAFF. The CDR3 DNA reads as TGTGCCAGCAGTTTACAGGGCGACACTGAAGCTTTCTTT.

The chain combines TRBV7-2 with TRBJ2-5; TRBD2 aligns across 7 bases. Per germline, CDR1 SGHTA and CDR2 FQGNSA. Unmatched junction bases numbered 4, after V lost 6 bases and J lost 0 bases. The CDR3 sequence is 14 residues long. The CDR3 sequence is CASRREAYQETQYF. The CDR3 DNA reads as TGTGCCAGCAGACGGGAGGCGTACCAAGAGACCCAGTACTTC. Together with reference TRBV7-2 and TRBJ2-5, the CDR3 gives the full variable domain: GAGVSQSPSNKVTEKGKDVELRCDPISGHTALYWYRQSLGQGLEFLIYFQGNSAPDKSGLPSDRFSAERTGGSVSTLTIQRTQQEDSAVYLCASRREAYQETQYFGPGTRLLVL.

CDR3 region: CAIRPGPHPYGYTF. CDR3 nucleotide sequence: TGTGCCATCAGGCCAGGCCCGCACCCCTATGGCTACACCTTC. The chain joins TRBV10-3 to TRBJ1-2; the D is unclear. This CDR3 is 14 amino acids long. CDR1 is ENHRY and CDR2 is SYGVKD in the germline V gene. Between the trimmed V and J ends, which lost 6 bases and 4 bases, there was a span of 15 bases.

V and J are TRBV2 and TRBJ2-7, with D possibly being TRBD2 (5 bases). The V end lost 6 bases, the J end lost 3 bases, and 18 bases lay between the germline ends. Germline values: CDR1 SNHLY, CDR2 FYNNEI. The CDR3 has 15 residues. The CDR3 loop is CASRITGILRYEQYF. The CDR3 coding sequence is TGTGCCAGCAGAATAACGGGGATTCTCCGCTACGAGCAGTACTTC.

The rearrangement joins TRBV9 to TRBJ1-4; the D gene is possibly TRBD1 (6 bases). This CDR3 region has 15 residues. Germline CDR1 SGDLS, CDR2 YYNGEE. Trimming cost V 0 bases and J 6 bases, with 12 bases left between them. CDR3 loop: CASSVASRGHEKLFF. The CDR3, as DNA: TGTGCCAGCAGCGTAGCCTCCAGGGGACATGAAAAACTGTTTTTT. Drawing the rest from reference TRBV9 and TRBJ1-4, the complete variable domain is DSGVTQTPKHLITATGQRVTLRCSPRSGDLSVYWYQQSLDQGLQFLIQYYNGEERAKGNILERFSAQQFPDLHSELNLSSLELGDSALYFCASSVASRGHEKLFFGSGTQLSVL.